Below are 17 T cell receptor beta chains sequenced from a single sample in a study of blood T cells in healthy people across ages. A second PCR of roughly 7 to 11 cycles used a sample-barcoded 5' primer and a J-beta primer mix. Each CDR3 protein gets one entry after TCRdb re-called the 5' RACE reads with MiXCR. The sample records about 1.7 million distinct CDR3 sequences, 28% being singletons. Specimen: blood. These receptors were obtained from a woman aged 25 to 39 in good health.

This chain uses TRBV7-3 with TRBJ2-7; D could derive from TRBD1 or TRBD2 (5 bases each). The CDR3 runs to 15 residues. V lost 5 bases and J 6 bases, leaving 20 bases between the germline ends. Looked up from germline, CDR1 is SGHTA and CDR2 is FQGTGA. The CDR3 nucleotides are TGTGCCAGCAGCGCGACACCTCTAGTGGGGGTCGAGCAGTACTTC. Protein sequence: CASSATPLVGVEQYF. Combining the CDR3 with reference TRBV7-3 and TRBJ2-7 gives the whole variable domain GAGVSQTPSNKVTEKGKYVELRCDPISGHTALYWYRQSLGQGPEFLIYFQGTGAADDSGLPNDRFFAVRPEGSVSTLKIQRTERGDSAVYLCASSATPLVGVEQYFGPGTRLTVT.

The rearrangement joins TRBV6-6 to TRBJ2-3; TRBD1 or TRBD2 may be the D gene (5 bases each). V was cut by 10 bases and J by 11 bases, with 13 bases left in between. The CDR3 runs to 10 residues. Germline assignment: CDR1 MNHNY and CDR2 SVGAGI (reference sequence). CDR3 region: CATGTTWQYF. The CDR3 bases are TGTGCCACCGGGACCACGTGGCAGTATTTT.

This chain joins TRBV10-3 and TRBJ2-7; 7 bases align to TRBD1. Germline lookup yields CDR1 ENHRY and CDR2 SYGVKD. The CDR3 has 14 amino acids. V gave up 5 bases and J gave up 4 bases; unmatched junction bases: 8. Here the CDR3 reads CAISPGTERYEQYF. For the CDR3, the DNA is TGTGCCATCAGTCCCGGGACAGAGCGTTACGAGCAGTACTTC.

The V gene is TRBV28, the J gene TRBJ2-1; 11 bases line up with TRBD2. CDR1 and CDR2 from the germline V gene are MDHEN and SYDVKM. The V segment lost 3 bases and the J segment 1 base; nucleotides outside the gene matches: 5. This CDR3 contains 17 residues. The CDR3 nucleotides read TGTGCCAGCAGTTTCCTAGCGGGGGGTAATTCCTACAATGAGCAGTTCTTC. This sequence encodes CASSFLAGGNSYNEQFF.

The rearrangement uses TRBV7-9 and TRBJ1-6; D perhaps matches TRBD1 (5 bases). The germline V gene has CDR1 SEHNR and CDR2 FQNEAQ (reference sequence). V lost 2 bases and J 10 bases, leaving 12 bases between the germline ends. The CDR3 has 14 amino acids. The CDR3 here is CASSLLGQESPLHF. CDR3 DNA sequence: TGTGCCAGCAGCTTATTGGGGCAAGAATCACCCCTCCACTTT. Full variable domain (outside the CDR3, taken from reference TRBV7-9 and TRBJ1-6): DTGVSQNPRHKITKRGQNVTFRCDPISEHNRLYWYRQTLGQGPEFLTYFQNEAQLEKSRLLSDRFSAERPKGSFSTLEIQRTEQGDSAMYLCASSLLGQESPLHFGNGTRLTVT.

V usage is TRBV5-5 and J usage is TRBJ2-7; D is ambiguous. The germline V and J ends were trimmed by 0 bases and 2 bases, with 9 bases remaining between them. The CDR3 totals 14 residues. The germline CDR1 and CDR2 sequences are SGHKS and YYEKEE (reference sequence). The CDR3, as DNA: TGTGCCAGCAGCTTGGCCACACCCACCTACGAGCAGTACTTC. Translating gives CASSLATPTYEQYF.

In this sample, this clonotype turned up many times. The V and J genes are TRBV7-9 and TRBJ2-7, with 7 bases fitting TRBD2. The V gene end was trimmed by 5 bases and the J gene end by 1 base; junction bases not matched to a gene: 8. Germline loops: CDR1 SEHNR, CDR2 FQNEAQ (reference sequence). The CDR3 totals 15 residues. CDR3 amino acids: CASSPPRGSSYEQYF. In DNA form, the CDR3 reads TGTGCCAGCAGCCCTCCGCGCGGGAGTTCCTACGAGCAGTACTTC.

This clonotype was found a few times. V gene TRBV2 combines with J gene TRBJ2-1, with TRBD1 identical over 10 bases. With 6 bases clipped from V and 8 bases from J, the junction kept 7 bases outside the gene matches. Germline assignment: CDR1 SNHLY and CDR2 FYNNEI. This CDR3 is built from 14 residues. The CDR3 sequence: CASRGTGVLDEQFF. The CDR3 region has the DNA TGTGCCAGCAGGGGGACAGGGGTGTTGGATGAGCAGTTCTTC.

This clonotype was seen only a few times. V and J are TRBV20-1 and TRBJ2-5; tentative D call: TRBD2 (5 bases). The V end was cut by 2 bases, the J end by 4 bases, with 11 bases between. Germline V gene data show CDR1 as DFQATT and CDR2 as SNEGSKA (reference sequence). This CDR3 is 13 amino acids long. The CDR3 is CSARSEAPETQYF. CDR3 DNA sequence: TGCAGTGCTAGATCGGAGGCCCCAGAGACCCAGTACTTC.

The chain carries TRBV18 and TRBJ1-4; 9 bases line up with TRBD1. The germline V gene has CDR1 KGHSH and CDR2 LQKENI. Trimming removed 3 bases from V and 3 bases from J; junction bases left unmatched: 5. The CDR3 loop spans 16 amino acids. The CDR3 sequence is CASSPGTGMANEKLFF. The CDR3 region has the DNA TGTGCCAGCTCACCCGGGACAGGGATGGCTAATGAAAAACTGTTTTTT.

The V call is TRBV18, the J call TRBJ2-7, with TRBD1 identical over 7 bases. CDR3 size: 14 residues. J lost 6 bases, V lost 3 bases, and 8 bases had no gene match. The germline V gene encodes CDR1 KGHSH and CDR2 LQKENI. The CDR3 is CASSPRQGLGEQYF. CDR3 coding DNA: TGTGCCAGCTCACCGAGACAGGGTCTGGGCGAGCAGTACTTC.

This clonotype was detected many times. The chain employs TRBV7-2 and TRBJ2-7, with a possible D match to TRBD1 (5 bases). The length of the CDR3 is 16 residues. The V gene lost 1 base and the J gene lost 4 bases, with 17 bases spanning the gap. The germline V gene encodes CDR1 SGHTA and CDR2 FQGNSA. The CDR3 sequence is CASSLGEAGPPYEQYF. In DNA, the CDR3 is TGTGCCAGCAGCTTAGGAGAGGCAGGGCCGCCGTACGAGCAGTACTTC.

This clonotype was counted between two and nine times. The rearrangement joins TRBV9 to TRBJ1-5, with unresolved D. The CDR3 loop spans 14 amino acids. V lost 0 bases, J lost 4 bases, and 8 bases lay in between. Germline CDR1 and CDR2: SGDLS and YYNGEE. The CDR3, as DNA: TGTGCCAGCAGCGTAGGGCAGGTGAATCAGCCCCAGCATTTT. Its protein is CASSVGQVNQPQHF.

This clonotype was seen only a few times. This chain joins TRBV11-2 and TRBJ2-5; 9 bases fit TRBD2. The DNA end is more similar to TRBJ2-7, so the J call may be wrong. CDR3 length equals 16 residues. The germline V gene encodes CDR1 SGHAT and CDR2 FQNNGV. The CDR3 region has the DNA TGTGCCAGCAGCTTAGTTGTCGGCGGGAGGGCCTACGAGCAGTACTTC. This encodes CASSLVVGGRAYEQYF.

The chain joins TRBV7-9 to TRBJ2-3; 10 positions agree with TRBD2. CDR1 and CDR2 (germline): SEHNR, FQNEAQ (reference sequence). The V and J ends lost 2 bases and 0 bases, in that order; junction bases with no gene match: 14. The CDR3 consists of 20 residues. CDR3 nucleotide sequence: TGTGCCAGCAGCTTAAATTCATTACTAGCGGGGCCGAGAAGCACAGATACGCAGTATTTT. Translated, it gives CASSLNSLLAGPRSTDTQYF.

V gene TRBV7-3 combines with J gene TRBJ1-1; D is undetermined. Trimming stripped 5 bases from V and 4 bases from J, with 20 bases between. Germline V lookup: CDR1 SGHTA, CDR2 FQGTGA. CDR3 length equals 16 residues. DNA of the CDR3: TGTGCCAGCAGCACATTCGTCGGGCGATTTCGCACTGAAGCTTTCTTT. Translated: CASSTFVGRFRTEAFF.

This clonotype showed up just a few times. The CDR3: CASSPPGLFNEQFF. CDR3 DNA: TGTGCCAGCTCACCACCGGGACTCTTCAATGAGCAGTTCTTC. This chain connects TRBV18 to TRBJ2-1; D is perhaps TRBD2 (6 bases). CDR1 is KGHSH, CDR2 LQKENI, per germline. V lost 0 bases, J lost 6 bases, and 9 bases lay in between. The length of the CDR3 is 14 residues.